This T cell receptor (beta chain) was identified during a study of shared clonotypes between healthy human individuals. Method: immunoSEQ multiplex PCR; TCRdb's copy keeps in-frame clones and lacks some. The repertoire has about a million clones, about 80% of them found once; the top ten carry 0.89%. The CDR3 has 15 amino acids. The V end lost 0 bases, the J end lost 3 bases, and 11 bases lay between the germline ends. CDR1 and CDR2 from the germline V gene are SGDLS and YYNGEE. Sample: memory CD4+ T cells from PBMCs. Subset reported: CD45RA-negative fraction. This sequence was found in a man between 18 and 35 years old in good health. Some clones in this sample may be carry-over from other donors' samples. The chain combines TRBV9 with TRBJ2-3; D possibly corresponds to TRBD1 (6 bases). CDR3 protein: CASSVEGQGTDTQYF. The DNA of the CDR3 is TGTGCCAGCAGCGTAGAGGGGCAGGGGACAGATACGCAGTATTTT.